This TCR beta chain is from a study of spatial heterogeneity in lung cancer. Time point of the sample: sample taken at primary tumor resection. Donors were some 72 untreated early-stage non-small cell lung cancer patients. The CDR3 totals 16 residues. Germline CDR1 MNHEY, CDR2 SMNVEV (reference sequence). Trimming took 3 bases from V and 4 from J; bases not matched to a gene: 10. Within the sample, this clonotype is medium-sized. Its antigen is unidentified. TCRdb ran MiXCR on the 5' RACE reads and lists one entry per CDR3 protein. The sample yields 9,000 or so distinct CDR3 sequences, about 2.7% seen once. Study-level points and caveats: Within tumors, counts of expanded alpha and beta TCRs tracked tumor mutation counts.

This chain joins TRBV27 and TRBJ2-7, with 9 nucleotides matching TRBD1. This TCR was recovered from a male donor with early-stage non-small cell lung cancer. Source: lung tumor tissue, taken at surgery. The CDR3 bases are TGTGCCAGCAGTTTCTTTGGGACAGGGAGTTTGTACGAGCAGTACTTC. Translating gives CASSFFGTGSLYEQYF.